This entry is about one T cell receptor (beta chain). Its matching antigen is unknown. Genomic DNA (from each subset) was split evenly across several immunoSEQ plates. As originally analysed: Filtering differed for immunoSEQ, which gave only junction sequences without quality scores. Sequencing was performed with immunoSEQ multiplex PCR; in TCRdb, only in-frame clones are kept and a portion is missing. V and J calls and clone size are as listed in that table; D and trimming were resolved from the DNA. Among roughly 2,500,000 clones listed, 93% were seen once. The source of the sample is a study of shared clonotypes between healthy human individuals. The study, taken as a whole, reports: In the sorted subsets, rarefaction showed sequencing was incomplete despite large depth. The study found lower generation probabilities in non-shared clonotypes than in those shared by all four donors.

Sample: naive CD4+ T cells from PBMCs. Subset reported: CD45RA+ positively selected. The receptor was isolated from a man between 18 and 35 years old in good health. Some clones in this sample may be carry-over from other donors' samples.

This CDR3 is CAVAGMKGETQYF. The DNA for the CDR3 is TGTGCCGTAGCGGGAATGAAGGGGGAGACCCAGTACTTC. The chain links TRBV30 to TRBJ2-5; 8 bases match TRBD2. The V gene's germline CDR1 is GTSNPN and CDR2 SVGIG (reference sequence). The CDR3 is 13 amino acids. V gave up 8 bases and J gave up 5 bases; unmatched junction bases: 10.